Presented here are 32 T cell receptor beta chains from one specimen sequenced in a study of human T cells and chemical hapten exposure. Time point reported: patch test 2, 6 weeks after DPC sensitization. Treatment in this sample: therapeutic diphenylcyclopropenone sensitization with weekly scalp DPC. TCRdb processed the RACE reads anew with MiXCR; each CDR3 protein has one entry. Of around 75,000 distinct CDR3 sequences in the sample, around 10% were seen once. Sequenced here: whole blood, sampled in connection with sensitization to the hapten diphenylcyclopropenone (DPC). The receptors originated from a woman aged 45-65 years with alopecia areata. Some clones in this sample may be carry-over from other donors' samples.

Only a few counts were recorded for this clonotype. The chain employs TRBV7-8 and TRBJ1-5; 9 nucleotides agree with TRBD1. The germline V gene encodes CDR1 SGHVS and CDR2 FQNEAQ. This CDR3 is 13 amino acids long. The junction had 8 bases not matched to a gene; V was cut back by 11 bases and J by 6 bases. The CDR3 DNA reads TGTGCCCTAATCCGGGACAGGGTTCAGCCCCAGCATTTT. Protein product: CALIRDRVQPQHF. Complete variable domain (other parts from reference TRBV7-8 and TRBJ1-5): GAGVSQSPRYKVAKRGQDVALRCDPISGHVSLFWYQQALGQGPEFLTYFQNEAQLDKSGLPSDRFFAERPEGSVSTLKIQRTQQEDSAVYLCALIRDRVQPQHFGDGTRLSIL.

This clonotype was picked up a small number of times. The V and J genes are TRBV6-1 and TRBJ2-3, with 12 bases that match TRBD2. J was trimmed by 5 bases and V by 6 bases; bases with no gene match: 3. Germline V gene data show CDR1 as MNHNS and CDR2 as SASEGT. The CDR3 sequence is 14 residues long. Here the CDR3 reads CASSLAGGVDTQYF. The CDR3 nucleotides read TGTGCCAGCAGCCTAGCGGGAGGGGTAGATACGCAGTATTTT.

In its sample, this clonotype was seen many times. This sequence joins TRBV3-1 and TRBJ2-7; unclear D gene. The CDR3 length is 15 residues. The germline V gene encodes CDR1 LGHDT and CDR2 YNNKEL (reference sequence). The germline V and J ends were trimmed by 0 bases and 6 bases, with 15 bases remaining between them. This CDR3 is CASSQDRTPGREQYF. CDR3 coding DNA: TGTGCCAGCAGCCAAGATCGAACCCCCGGGCGCGAGCAGTACTTC.

CDR3: CASWGDRVTEQFF. CDR3 sequence (DNA): TGTGCCAGTTGGGGGGACAGGGTTACTGAGCAGTTCTTC. The V and J genes are TRBV6-1 and TRBJ2-1, with 9 positions matching TRBD1. V shed 9 bases and J 9 bases; nucleotides not matched to a gene: 9. The CDR3 is 13 amino acids. CDR1 is MNHNS, CDR2 SASEGT, per germline.

In its sample, this clonotype was seen many times. The rearrangement joins TRBV2 to TRBJ2-3; D may be TRBD2 (5 bases). Trimming shortened V by 4 bases and J by 5 bases, and 16 bases separated the two germline ends. CDR3 length equals 15 residues. The germline V gene encodes CDR1 SNHLY and CDR2 FYNNEI. CDR3 in amino acids: CASSGFSDSLDTQYF. In nucleotides, the CDR3 is TGTGCCAGCAGTGGATTCTCGGACTCCCTAGATACGCAGTATTTT.

This clonotype was found a few times. Mismatch with germline at one junction end may stem from a read error. This chain connects TRBV7-7 to TRBJ2-5; TRBD2 matches 13 bases. The germline gives CDR1 SSHAT, CDR2 FNYEAQ (reference sequence). The CDR3 has 16 amino acids. DNA for the CDR3: TGTGCTAGCAGCCCCTCCCGACTAGCGGGAGGAGAGACCCAGTACTTC. Translation: CASSPSRLAGGETQYF.

This clonotype was observed at least ten times. The chain recombines TRBV7-7 with TRBJ2-5, with D possibly being TRBD2 (6 bases). Per the germline V gene, CDR1 is SSHAT and CDR2 is FNYEAQ (reference sequence). This CDR3 has 12 residues. Trimming removed 10 bases at V and 2 bases at J, with 11 bases between. Written as DNA, the CDR3 is TGTGCCATAGGTGCGGGGCAAGAGACCCAGTACTTC. Protein product: CAIGAGQETQYF.

This clonotype was counted many times. The rearrangement links TRBV14 to TRBJ1-5; D ambiguous. The CDR3 consists of 13 residues. Germline V lookup: CDR1 SGHDN, CDR2 FVKESK. The V end was cut by 5 bases, the J end by 9 bases, with 14 bases between. CDR3 coding DNA: TGTGCCAGCAGCTCGAGACCGGAGGGGCCCCAGCATTTT. Its translation is CASSSRPEGPQHF.

This chain uses TRBV29-1 with TRBJ2-5; D is undetermined. CDR3 length: 14 amino acids. Between the trimmed V and J ends, which lost 8 bases and 4 bases, there was a span of 20 bases. CDR1 is SQVTM, CDR2 ANQGSEA, per germline. The CDR3 DNA reads TGCAGCTGCCGGGCCACCAGCATAGGAGAGACCCAGTACTTC. Its protein product is CSCRATSIGETQYF.

V usage is TRBV21-1 and J usage is TRBJ1-4. TRBV21-1 is shown as a pseudogene. The CDR3 consists of 13 residues. CDR3 protein: CASSKEGWEKLFF. The CDR3 DNA sequence: TGTGCCAGCAGCAAAGAGGGATGGGAAAAACTGTTTTTT.

This clonotype was seen many times. It is unclear where the CDR3 begins or ends on the DNA, so no DNA is shown, and the CDR3 is as TCRdb lists it. The chain recombines TRBV11-3 with TRBJ2-2; the table names TRBD2, a call not compared with the DNA. Ends included, the CDR3 has 17 residues. Germline lookup yields CDR1 SGHNT and CDR2 YENEEA. CDR3 region: CASSFGGLAATPGSCFF.

This clonotype has ten or more counts. CDR3 DNA sequence: TGTGCCAGCAGTTTAGACAGGGCCACTGAAGCTTTCTTT. It translates to CASSLDRATEAFF. The chain links TRBV12-3 or TRBV12-4 to TRBJ1-1, with D possibly being TRBD1 (6 bases). Trimming stripped 1 base from V and 4 bases from J, with 7 bases between. This CDR3 spans 13 amino acids.

V and J are TRBV11-2 and TRBJ2-1; 15 bases agree with TRBD2. Germline V gene sequence: CDR1 SGHAT, CDR2 FQNNGV. The CDR3 length is 16 residues. V lost 2 bases and J lost 9; bases outside the gene matches: 5. DNA for the CDR3: TGTGCCAGCAGCTTAACCGGGACTAGCGGGAGGAGTGAGCAGTTCTTC. As protein: CASSLTGTSGRSEQFF.

This clonotype was observed many times. The chain employs TRBV12-3 or TRBV12-4 and TRBJ1-2; D gene ambiguous. The CDR3 extends over 12 amino acids. The V and J ends lost 1 base and 7 bases respectively, with 7 bases between them. CDR3 bases: TGTGCCAGCAGTTTAGAAGCTGCTGGCTACACCTTC. Its translation: CASSLEAAGYTF.

This clonotype appeared many times. The gene calls are TRBV20-1 and TRBJ1-1, with D possibly being TRBD1 (6 bases). Germline loops: CDR1 DFQATT, CDR2 SNEGSKA (reference sequence). The CDR3 spans 11 residues. DNA of the CDR3: TGCAGCGGACAGCAAAACACTGAAGCTTTCTTT. It codes for CSGQQNTEAFF.

This clonotype was recorded at least ten times. This chain joins TRBV15 and TRBJ2-1; 9 bases match TRBD2. The V segment lost 0 bases and the J segment 9 bases; nucleotides outside the gene matches: 12. Germline CDR1 and CDR2: LNHNV and YYDKDF (reference sequence). The CDR3 totals 17 residues. The CDR3 bases are TGTGCCACCAGCAGAGATTTGACCAGCGGGAGGACCAGTGAGCAGTTCTTC. It translates to CATSRDLTSGRTSEQFF.

This clonotype was observed many times. The genes are TRBV20-1 and TRBJ2-1; possibly TRBD2 for D (6 bases). This CDR3 spans 14 amino acids. Germline V gene lookup returns CDR1 DFQATT and CDR2 SNEGSKA (reference sequence). V lost 1 base and J 8 bases, leaving 15 bases between the germline ends. This CDR3 is CSARVQGGRHEQFF. CDR3 nucleotides: TGCAGTGCTAGAGTGCAGGGAGGTCGGCATGAGCAGTTCTTC.

This clonotype was picked up a small number of times. The V gene is TRBV12-3 or TRBV12-4, the J gene TRBJ2-3; D may be TRBD1 or TRBD2 (5 bases each). The CDR3 runs to 12 residues. V lost 8 bases, J lost 6 bases, and 12 bases lay in between. DNA of the CDR3: TGTGCCAGCGCAAGCTGGGGGGATACGCAGTATTTT. This codes for CASASWGDTQYF.

The chain couples TRBV5-6 to TRBJ1-1, with D perhaps matching TRBD1 (6 bases). Germline values: CDR1 SGHDT, CDR2 YYEEEE. This CDR3 region has 13 residues. V lost 2 bases to trimming and J lost 3 bases, with 8 bases between them. CDR3 coding DNA: TGTGCCAGCAGCTTTGACAGGTACACTGAAGCTTTCTTT. Amino acids: CASSFDRYTEAFF.

There are many counts of this clonotype. The chain is built from TRBV20-1 and TRBJ1-1; TRBD1 aligns across 7 bases. From germline, CDR1 is DFQATT and CDR2 SNEGSKA (reference sequence). The CDR3 has 11 amino acids. V trimming: 6 bases; J trimming: 10 bases; junction bases outside the gene matches: 8. The CDR3 coding sequence is TGCAGTGCCTACCGAGGGGGCGGAGCTTTCTTT. Its translation is CSAYRGGGAFF.

In its sample, this clonotype was seen many times. The rearrangement uses TRBV18 and TRBJ2-7, with 9 bases aligning to TRBD2. The V gene's germline CDR1 is KGHSH and CDR2 LQKENI. This CDR3 comprises 15 residues. The ends lost 2 bases at V and 5 bases at J; junction bases unmatched: 7. The CDR3 DNA reads as TGTGCCAGCTCACCAAAGGCGGGAGGGCCCCACGAGCAGTACTTC. Translated, it gives CASSPKAGGPHEQYF.

The chain combines TRBV7-9 with TRBJ2-3, with D maybe TRBD2 (6 bases). The V end was cut by 1 base, the J end by 2 bases, with 10 bases between. Germline V gene data show CDR1 as SEHNR and CDR2 as FQNEAQ (reference sequence). The CDR3 runs 15 residues. Written as DNA, the CDR3 is TGTGCCAGCAGCTTAGTGGCGGGGTACACAGATACGCAGTATTTT. Amino acids: CASSLVAGYTDTQYF.

The table lists this clonotype with many counts. This sequence joins TRBV29-1 and TRBJ1-2, with D perhaps matching TRBD1 (6 bases). The CDR3 has 11 amino acids. Germline CDR1 reads SQVTM; CDR2 reads ANQGSEA. The V and J ends lost 6 bases and 8 bases respectively, with 13 bases between them. The CDR3 is CSVSDQGGYTF. CDR3 coding DNA: TGCAGCGTCTCAGACCAGGGGGGCTACACCTTC.

The V and J genes are TRBV29-1 and TRBJ2-3; D is unresolved. Trimming took off 3 bases at V and 6 bases at J, with 10 bases between the two ends. Germline V gene lookup returns CDR1 SQVTM and CDR2 ANQGSEA. The CDR3 consists of 12 residues. This CDR3 reads CSVDGSGDTQYF. The DNA for the CDR3 is TGCAGCGTTGACGGGTCTGGGGATACGCAGTATTTT.

This clonotype was recorded at least ten times. The chain links TRBV28 to TRBJ1-5; 7 bases are a match to TRBD1. This CDR3 has 16 amino acids. The junction had 7 bases not matched to a gene; V was cut back by 4 bases and J by 1 base. Germline V lookup: CDR1 MDHEN, CDR2 SYDVKM. The CDR3 loop is CASSSQGGRSNQPQHF. CDR3 DNA sequence: TGTGCCAGCAGTTCCCAGGGGGGAAGGAGCAATCAGCCCCAGCATTTT.

The chain couples TRBV15 to TRBJ2-7; D is ambiguous. Between the trimmed V and J ends, which lost 3 bases and 3 bases, there was a span of 6 bases. Germline CDR1 is LNHNV and CDR2 is YYDKDF (reference sequence). The CDR3 covers 12 residues. The CDR3 nucleotides are TGTGCCACCAGCAGGTCCGGCTACGAGCAGTACTTC. Amino acid sequence: CATSRSGYEQYF.

Ten or more counts support this clonotype. The chain is built from TRBV7-3 and TRBJ2-1; 8 positions agree with TRBD2. This CDR3 is 14 amino acids long. Germline V gene sequence: CDR1 SGHTA, CDR2 FQGTGA. V was clipped by 8 bases and J by 7 bases; unmatched bases: 10. CDR3 in amino acids: CASSWSGRGNEQFF. CDR3 nucleotide sequence: TGTGCCAGCTCCTGGAGCGGGAGAGGGAATGAGCAGTTCTTC.

There are many counts of this clonotype. V usage is TRBV12-3 or TRBV12-4 and J usage is TRBJ2-1; D may correspond to TRBD1 or TRBD2 (6 bases each). V was trimmed by 3 bases and J by 4 bases, leaving 10 bases between them. The CDR3 spans 14 residues. CDR3 in DNA: TGTGCCAGCAGTTTGATAGGGGGGTACAATGAGCAGTTCTTC. The encoded protein is CASSLIGGYNEQFF.

There are many counts of this clonotype. The chain combines TRBV15 with TRBJ2-2, with 9 bases aligning to TRBD1. Germline V lookup: CDR1 LNHNV, CDR2 YYDKDF (reference sequence). V shed 6 bases and J 3 bases; nucleotides not matched to a gene: 5. This CDR3 has 15 residues. The CDR3 DNA reads TGTGCCACCAGGAGGGACAGGGAGGACACCGGGGAGCTGTTTTTT. Amino acid sequence: CATRRDREDTGELFF.

This clonotype was picked up many times. V gene TRBV13 combines with J gene TRBJ1-6; the match to TRBD1 covers 7 bases. Per the germline V gene, CDR1 is PRHDT and CDR2 is FYEKMQ (reference sequence). The CDR3 runs to 16 residues. With 5 bases clipped from V and 4 bases from J, the junction kept 8 bases outside the gene matches. The CDR3 is CASSQRRQGYNSPLHF. In nucleotides, the CDR3 is TGTGCCAGCAGCCAAAGACGACAGGGATATAATTCACCCCTCCACTTT.

The chain carries TRBV6-6 and TRBJ2-5; no firm D call. Germline-derived CDR1 and CDR2 are MNHNY and SVGAGI (reference sequence). This CDR3 region has 14 residues. The V end lost 6 bases, the J end lost 2 bases, and 13 bases lay between the germline ends. Here the CDR3 reads CASSSTDSQETQYF. CDR3 nucleotides: TGTGCCAGCAGCAGCACAGATTCTCAAGAGACCCAGTACTTC.

This clonotype was counted ten times or more. The CDR3 DNA reads TGTGCCAGCAGGAATAGCGGAGGTGGTAATGAGCAGTTCTTC. This encodes CASRNSGGGNEQFF. J is TRBJ2-1 and V is TRBV3-1; possible D gene TRBD2, 6 bases. The V gene lost 6 bases and the J gene lost 7 bases, with 16 bases spanning the gap. Germline lookup yields CDR1 LGHDT and CDR2 YNNKEL (reference sequence). CDR3 length: 14 amino acids.